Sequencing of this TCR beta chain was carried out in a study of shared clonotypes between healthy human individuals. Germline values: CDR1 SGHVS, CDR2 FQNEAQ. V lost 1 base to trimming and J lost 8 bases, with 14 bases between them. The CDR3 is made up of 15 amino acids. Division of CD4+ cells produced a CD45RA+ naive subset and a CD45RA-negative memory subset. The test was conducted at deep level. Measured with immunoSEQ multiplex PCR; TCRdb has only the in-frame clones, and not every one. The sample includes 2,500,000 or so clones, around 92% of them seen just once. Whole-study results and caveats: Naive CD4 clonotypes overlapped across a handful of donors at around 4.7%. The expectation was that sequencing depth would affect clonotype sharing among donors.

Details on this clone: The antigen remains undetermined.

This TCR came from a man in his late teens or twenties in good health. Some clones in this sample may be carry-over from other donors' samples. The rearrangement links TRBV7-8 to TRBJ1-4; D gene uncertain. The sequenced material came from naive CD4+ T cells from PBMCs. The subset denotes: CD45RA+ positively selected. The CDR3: CASSLGGSLMEKLFF. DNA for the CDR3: TGTGCCAGCAGCTTAGGAGGTAGCCTAATGGAAAAACTGTTTTTT. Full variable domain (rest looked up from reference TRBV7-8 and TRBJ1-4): GAGVSQSPRYKVAKRGQDVALRCDPISGHVSLFWYQQALGQGPEFLTYFQNEAQLDKSGLPSDRFFAERPEGSVSTLKIQRTQQEDSAVYLCASSLGGSLMEKLFFGSGTQLSVL.